This TCR beta chain is from a study of T cells expressing NK-cell markers. As for the study in general: Source material for TCR beta repertoires consisted of sorted CD3+CD56+NKG2C+, CD3+CD56+NKG2C- and CD3+CD56-NKG2C+ T cells.

Germline values: CDR1 SGHDT, CDR2 YYEEEE. The CDR3 has 15 amino acids. One entry per CDR3 protein, without DNA, is what TCRdb gives after re-calling the 5' RACE reads. This sample's clone table lists some 390,000 distinct CDR3 sequences. Sequencing used blood T cells: a sorted CD56 or NKG2C T cell subset, CD4+ or CD8+ T cells, or bulk PBMC T cells (not recorded which). The J gene is TRBJ2-1, the V gene TRBV5-6; TCRdb gives TRBD2 as the D gene, but with no DNA this cannot be confirmed. This clonotype was obtained from a woman in her fifties or sixties in good health. The CDR3 sequence: CASSPSGSGRNEQFF. Complete variable domain (other parts from reference TRBV5-6 and TRBJ2-1): DAGVTQSPTHLIKTRGQQVTLRCSPKSGHDTVSWYQQALGQGPQFIFQYYEEEERQRGNFPDRFSGHQFPNYSSELNVNALLLGDSALYLCASSPSGSGRNEQFFGPGTRLTVL.